The 8 T cell receptor beta chains reported below all come from one sample, sequenced in a study of control samples from healthy donors and cancer patients. Data came from immunoSEQ multiplex PCR; TCRdb stores just in-frame clones and leaves some out. The repertoire holds about 170,000 clones, with roughly 93% as singletons. Sequencing used blood. Receptors were obtained from a woman aged 60-75 years in good health.

The gene calls are TRBV6-1 and TRBJ2-5; the D gene is possibly TRBD2 (5 bases). Trimming left V 3 bases short and J 1 base short, with 12 bases between. The CDR3 length is 15 residues. Germline V gene sequence: CDR1 MNHNS, CDR2 SASEGT. CDR3 nucleotide sequence: TGTGCCAGCAGTGACCCCTCGGCGGGCCAAGAGACCCAGTACTTC. This sequence encodes CASSDPSAGQETQYF.

This chain joins TRBV4-2 and TRBJ1-5; D gene unclear. This CDR3 spans 14 amino acids. Germline assignment: CDR1 LGHNA and CDR2 YNFKEQ. Trimming shortened V by 0 bases and J by 3 bases, and 6 bases separated the two germline ends. This CDR3 is CASSQDEVNQPQHF. The CDR3 DNA sequence: TGTGCCAGCAGCCAAGATGAGGTCAATCAGCCCCAGCATTTT.

The chain employs TRBV7-9 and TRBJ1-5; D is perhaps TRBD1 (5 bases). Germline CDR1 reads SEHNR; CDR2 reads FQNEAQ (reference sequence). Deletions cut 1 base from V and 0 bases from J, with 10 bases between. The CDR3 has 16 residues. In DNA form, the CDR3 reads TGTGCCAGCAGCTTAGTGAAGGGGTCTAGCAATCAGCCCCAGCATTTT. It codes for CASSLVKGSSNQPQHF. Supplemented by reference TRBV7-9 and TRBJ1-5, the full variable domain reads DTGVSQNPRHKITKRGQNVTFRCDPISEHNRLYWYRQTLGQGPEFLTYFQNEAQLEKSRLLSDRFSAERPKGSFSTLEIQRTEQGDSAMYLCASSLVKGSSNQPQHFGDGTRLSIL.

The gene calls are TRBV14 and TRBJ1-6, with D unresolved. Germline loops: CDR1 SGHDN, CDR2 FVKESK. This CDR3 comprises 14 residues. V was shortened by 4 bases and J by 6 bases, with 10 bases between the two germline ends. The DNA of the CDR3 is TGTGCCAGCAGCCTACAACATCGTAATTCACCCCTCCACTTT. Translated, it gives CASSLQHRNSPLHF.

This chain uses TRBV6-5 with TRBJ1-2, with 7 bases lining up with TRBD1. V shed 6 bases, J shed 7 bases, and the junction held 5 bases outside the gene matches. The CDR3 sequence is 12 residues long. Germline CDR1 and CDR2: MNHEY and SVGAGI. In nucleotides, the CDR3 is TGTGCCAGCAGGGCAGGGGGGTCTGGCTACACCTTC. Translation: CASRAGGSGYTF.

The gene calls are TRBV7-3 and TRBJ2-1; no clear D. The CDR3 is 13 residues long. Germline lookup yields CDR1 SGHTA and CDR2 FQGTGA. V was pared by 2 bases and J by 6 bases, with 8 bases between. The CDR3 bases are TGTGCCAGCAGCTTAGAGTCAGGCAATGAGCAGTTCTTC. This encodes CASSLESGNEQFF.

The CDR3 reads CASSLSGPSYNEQFF. The CDR3 DNA sequence: TGTGCCAGCAGTTTATCGGGCCCTTCCTACAATGAGCAGTTCTTC. J is TRBJ2-1 and V is TRBV27, with D uncertain. CDR3 length: 15 residues. V lost 0 bases, J lost 1 base, and 7 bases lay in between. The germline V gene has CDR1 MNHEY and CDR2 SMNVEV (reference sequence).

The chain is built from TRBV2 and TRBJ2-3; 8 nucleotides agree with TRBD2. This CDR3 is 14 amino acids long. Germline CDR1 reads SNHLY; CDR2 reads FYNNEI. The V gene end was trimmed by 6 bases and the J gene end by 4 bases; junction bases not matched to a gene: 6. The CDR3 DNA reads as TGTGCCAGCAGCCGAAGCGGGGGTCCAGATACGCAGTATTTT. Translating gives CASSRSGGPDTQYF.